Listed below are T cell receptor beta chains from one sample, sequenced in a study of blood T cell repertoires in COVID-19. Clones were read by immunoSEQ multiplex PCR, and TCRdb kept only the in-frame ones, dropping some. The sample has approximately 60,000 clones, 79% seen once. The sequenced sample consisted of peripheral blood. Receptor source: a woman of 80 years or more with active or convalescent COVID-19. CDR3s include the opening cysteine and the closing phenylalanine or tryptophan. A D gene is named only where the DNA matches it firmly. A clone size is listed for some rows: how often the clone was seen (once, few, many), or a class if it is expanded.

cdr3_nt,cdr3_aa,d_call,j_call,clone_size,v_call
TGTGCCAGCAGTTTACGTACGGGGAACACTGAAGCTTTCTTT,CASSLRTGNTEAFF,-,TRBJ1-1,-,TRBV6-6
TGTGCCAGAAACCCGAGGCTCTCTGGAAACACCATATATTTT,CARNPRLSGNTIYF,-,TRBJ1-3,-,TRBV6-4
TGTGCCAGCAGAAGCCAACAGGGGCCCCGCTATAATTCACCCCTCCACTTT,CASRSQQGPRYNSPLHF,TRBD1,TRBJ1-6,-,TRBV27
TGTGCCAGCAGCCAAGGGGGACAGGGCACTGAAGCTTTCTTT,CASSQGGQGTEAFF,TRBD1,TRBJ1-1,-,TRBV3-1/TRBV3-2
TGCAGTGCTAGTCGCCAGGGGGCCTATGAGCAGTTCTTC,CSASRQGAYEQFF,TRBD1,TRBJ2-1,-,TRBV20-1
TGTGCCAGCAGCTTTTCTCCGGGACAGGGAGATCAGCCCCAGCATTTT,CASSFSPGQGDQPQHF,TRBD1,TRBJ1-5,once,TRBV5-5
TGCGCCAGCAGTGAGGCAGGGGGTCCGGACGAGCAGTACTTC,CASSEAGGPDEQYF,TRBD1,TRBJ2-7,few,TRBV10-1
TGTGCCAGTAGCCCTCCTATCCGGGACACTCAGTACTTC,CASSPPIRDTQYF,-,TRBJ2-4,-,TRBV19
TGTGCCAGCAGCTTAGGGCCAGGGTGGAATGAGCAGTTCTTC,CASSLGPGWNEQFF,-,TRBJ2-1,-,TRBV7-3
TGCGCCAGCAGCTTGGGACAACAAGGAGAGACCCAGTACTTC,CASSLGQQGETQYF,-,TRBJ2-5,-,TRBV5-1
TGTGCCAGCAGTGTGGAACCGCGGGCGGGGGGAACTGAAGCTTTCTTT,CASSVEPRAGGTEAFF,-,TRBJ1-1,-,TRBV2
TGCGCCAGCAGGGAACAGGGTTCTAATGAAAAACTGTTTTTT,CASREQGSNEKLFF,-,TRBJ1-4,-,TRBV5-1
TGTGCCAGCAACATCGCAGGGGGCACGACCTACGAGCAGTACTTC,CASNIAGGTTYEQYF,TRBD1,TRBJ2-7,-,TRBV2
TGCGCCAGCAGCTTGGTTCCCCGGAGCTCCTACAATGAGCAGTTCTTC,CASSLVPRSSYNEQFF,-,TRBJ2-1,-,TRBV5-1
TGCGCCAGCAGTCAATCAGGGGACAGGTACTATGGCTACACCTTC,CASSQSGDRYYGYTF,TRBD1,TRBJ1-2,-,TRBV23-1
TGTGCCAGCTCACCACCGCGTTTTGGCCCGGGTGGACAGGGATACGAGCAGTACTTC,CASSPPRFGPGGQGYEQYF,TRBD1,TRBJ2-7,-,TRBV18
TGTGCCTGGAGTGTAGGGGGGGGGCGAAACACTAATGAAAAACTGTTTTTT,CAWSVGGGRNTNEKLFF,-,TRBJ1-4,-,TRBV30
TGCGCCAGCAGCTTCGGGGGGCTCCGGGGTTACGAGCAGTACTTC,CASSFGGLRGYEQYF,-,TRBJ2-7,-,TRBV5-1
TGTGCCAGCACTCTACAGGGAATGGGCTATGGCTACACCTTC,CASTLQGMGYGYTF,-,TRBJ1-2,-,TRBV2